This T cell receptor (beta chain) was obtained from a study of CD8 T cells in Susac syndrome. Study context: Patients with Susac syndrome were therapy-naive, on corticosteroids, or on intravenous immunoglobulin alone at blood draw. Whole-study results and caveats: Repertoires of Susac syndrome CD4+ T cells lacked clonal expansion.

In the case of this clonotype: The antigen is undetermined.

V dropped 3 bases and J dropped 3 bases, with 12 bases sitting between them. In germline, CDR1 is SQVTM, CDR2 ANQGSEA. This CDR3 comprises 13 residues. The RNA input was roughly 0.45 to 1 ug, and it was reverse transcribed with random hexamers. The TCR beta CDR3 was amplified by immunoSEQ multiplex PCR across 54 Vbeta, 13 Jbeta. TCRdb passed the immunoSEQ multiplex PCR reads through MiXCR, listing each CDR3 protein once. The sample consists of some 250,000 distinct CDR3 sequences, 90% to 97% of them appearing once. Sequencing of TCR beta was undertaken in CD8+ and CD4+ T cells derived from blood. The receptor was derived from a human donor with Susac syndrome. The sequenced sample was CD4+ T cells from PBMCs. The chain recombines TRBV29-1 with TRBJ2-7, with D possibly being TRBD1 or TRBD2 (6 bases each). CDR3 in DNA: TGCAGCGTTGACTTTGGGGGGCACTACGAGCAGTACTTC. Its translation: CSVDFGGHYEQYF.